This TCR beta chain was identified in a study of lymphopenia after photon versus proton radiotherapy. The data were produced by immunoSEQ multiplex PCR, yet TCRdb's version contains in-frame clones alone and is incomplete. The sample has approximately 4,900 clones, around 88% seen once. Germline V gene data show CDR1 as SGHAT and CDR2 as FQNNGV. The CDR3 sequence is 17 residues long. Unmatched junction bases numbered 12, after V lost 1 base and J lost 4 bases. Of note for this clone: Antigen unknown.

Broader study findings: Only patients who died were analyzed for survival; proton advantage is unproven. After the lymphocyte nadir, photon-treated repertoires showed oligoclonal expansion, especially of CD8+ Temra cells. Under photons, naive T cells and diversity fell while effector/memory populations rose. In patients who died, overall survival fell as post-nadir TCR diversity dropped more.

The TCR was taken from a man aged 80 or over with cholangiocarcinoma. The rearrangement links TRBV11-2 to TRBJ1-1, with 7 positions matching TRBD1. Sequenced here: peripheral blood, sampled from a patient treated with photon-based radiotherapy. CDR3 bases: TGTGCCAGCAGCTTAGGGTACGGCCCGACAGGGTTCACTGAAGCTTTCTTT. Protein: CASSLGYGPTGFTEAFF.